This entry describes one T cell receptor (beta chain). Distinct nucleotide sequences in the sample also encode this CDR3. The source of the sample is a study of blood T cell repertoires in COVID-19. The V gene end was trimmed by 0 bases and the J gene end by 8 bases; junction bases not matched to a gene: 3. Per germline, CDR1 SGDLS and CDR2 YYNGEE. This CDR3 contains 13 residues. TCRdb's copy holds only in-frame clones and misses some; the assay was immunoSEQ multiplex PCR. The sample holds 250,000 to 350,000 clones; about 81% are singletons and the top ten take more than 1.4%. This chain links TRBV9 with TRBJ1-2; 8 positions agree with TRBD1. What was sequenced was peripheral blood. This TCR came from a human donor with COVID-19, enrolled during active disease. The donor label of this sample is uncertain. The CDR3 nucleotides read TGTGCCAGCAGCGTAGGGACAGGGTACGGCTACACCTTC. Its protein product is CASSVGTGYGYTF.